A single sample gave rise to the 9 T cell receptor beta chains below, sequenced in a study of CD8+CD57+ T cells in acquired aplastic anemia (dated by TCRdb to the late 2010s). Patients chosen for sequencing had shown expansion of CD8+CD57+ cells by flow cytometry. The reads were generated on an Illumina HiSeq 2000. TCR beta VDJ combination and CDR3 sequence profiling used genomic DNA as the template. TCRdb passed the public sequencing reads through fastp at Q25 and MiXCR, retaining productive beta sequences. Entries are consolidated by CDR3 protein sequence, retaining the most common genes and DNA. This sample has approximately 260,000 distinct CDR3 sequences in its table, and approximately 80% of those were observed once. The ten largest clones capture roughly two fifths of the sample. The material sequenced was sorted CD4+, CD8+, or CD8+CD57+ T cells (not recorded which) from PBMCs. The source of these receptors is a human donor with aplastic anemia.

About this clonotype: At one of its ends the junction is not consistent with the germline gene, which may arise from a read error. The chain's CDR3 is CASRGGGGAMTEAF. The CDR3 DNA reads as TGTGCCAGCAGGGGGGGGGGGGGGGCGATGACTGAAGCTTTC. This rearrangement joins TRBV2 to TRBJ1-2; tentative D call: TRBD1 (6 bases). Germline V gene sequence: CDR1 SNHLY, CDR2 FYNNEI. The CDR3 is made up of 14 amino acids.

Only a few counts were recorded for this clonotype. The chain uses TRBV24-1 and TRBJ2-3; 8 bases map to TRBD2. Per the germline V gene, CDR1 is KGHDR and CDR2 is SFDVKD. Unmatched junction bases numbered 11, after V lost 1 base and J lost 6 bases. There are 17 residues in the CDR3. For the CDR3, the DNA is TGTGCCACCAGTGATTTCGGCGGGAGGTCATGGATGGATACGCAGTATTTT. As protein: CATSDFGGRSWMDTQYF.

This clonotype showed up many times. This chain connects TRBV27 to TRBJ1-5; D is perhaps TRBD1 (5 bases). The CDR3 is 15 amino acids. The ends were cut back, 5 bases at V and 1 base at J, with 12 bases in the middle. From germline, CDR1 is MNHEY and CDR2 SMNVEV (reference sequence). The CDR3 bases are TGTGCCAGCAGTCCGCTCGGGGCAAGCAATCAGCCCCAGCATTTT. This codes for CASSPLGASNQPQHF.

This clonotype was detected only a few times. This rearrangement joins TRBV7-2 to TRBJ1-1; TRBD1 is a possible D gene (6 bases). CDR1 and CDR2 from the germline V gene are SGHTA and FQGNSA. The CDR3 has 13 amino acids. Trimming took off 8 bases at V and 1 base at J, with 11 bases between the two ends. DNA of the CDR3: TGTGCCAGCCTAGGACAGTGGAACACTGAAGCTTTCTTT. Encoded protein: CASLGQWNTEAFF.

The gene calls are TRBV7-2 and TRBJ1-1; maybe TRBD1 (6 bases). The ends were cut back, 1 base at V and 13 bases at J, with 22 bases in the middle. This CDR3 spans 15 amino acids. Per the germline V gene, CDR1 is SGHTA and CDR2 is FQGNSA. CDR3 region: CASSLDVTGNYGDFF. The CDR3 nucleotides read TGTGCCAGCAGCTTAGATGTGACAGGCAACTATGGCGATTTCTTT.

This clonotype was counted only a few times. The V call is TRBV5-6, the J call TRBJ2-2; the D gene is possibly TRBD2 (5 bases). Germline CDR1 reads SGHDT; CDR2 reads YYEEEE. V dropped 0 bases and J dropped 5 bases, with 11 bases sitting between them. This CDR3 has 15 residues. CDR3 bases: TGTGCCAGCAGCTTGGAGAGGGTGGAAACCGGGGAGCTGTTTTTT. Translated, it gives CASSLERVETGELFF.

V is TRBV9 and J is TRBJ1-5, with D unresolved. V was trimmed by 3 bases and J by 15 bases, leaving 22 bases between them. Per the germline V gene, CDR1 is SGDLS and CDR2 is YYNGEE. The CDR3 is 14 amino acids. The CDR3 DNA sequence: TGTGCCAGCAGCGCCGGGTCTAGCGGGCAACCCACGCATTTT. Protein sequence: CASSAGSSGQPTHF. Together with reference TRBV9 and TRBJ1-5, the CDR3 gives the full variable domain: DSGVTQTPKHLITATGQRVTLRCSPRSGDLSVYWYQQSLDQGLQFLIQYYNGEERAKGNILERFSAQQFPDLHSELNLSSLELGDSALYFCASSAGSSGQPTHFGDGTRLSIL.

The chain joins TRBV7-9 to TRBJ2-7, with TRBD1 matching 8 bases. The V and J ends lost 6 bases and 4 bases, in that order; junction bases with no gene match: 20. CDR1 and CDR2 from the germline V gene are SEHNR and FQNEAQ (reference sequence). The CDR3 consists of 18 residues. In nucleotides, the CDR3 is TGTGCCAGCAGGGTTTCCCGACAGGGGCATTACGAGCAGTACGAGCAGTACGTC. This encodes CASRVSRQGHYEQYEQYV.

This clonotype appeared a single time. The CDR3 carries no conserved terminal phenylalanine or tryptophan, so it likely arises from a read error. No DNA is shown, since the ends of the CDR3 on it are uncertain; the CDR3 is the one TCRdb lists. The chain links TRBV7-6 to TRBJ1-1. Per the germline V gene, CDR1 is SGHVS and CDR2 is FNYEAQ. The length of the CDR3 is 15 amino acids, counting both ends. The CDR3 loop is CASTLGRVPTGANFL.